One TCR beta chain is described in this entry. Its specificity is unknown. CDR3 length equals 15 residues. From germline, CDR1 is SEHNR and CDR2 FQNEAQ (reference sequence). V lost 7 bases and J 2 bases, leaving 15 bases between the germline ends. Positive selection using magnetic beads isolated the CD4+ and CD8+ cells (purity was checked by flow cytometry). The data were obtained in a study of somatic mutations in cytotoxic T cells in rheumatoid arthritis. Background on the study: Prior to any treatment and right after diagnosis, patient blood (less than 34 ml EDTA) was drawn.

The study, taken as a whole, reports: Some patients, about an eighth of the roughly 65, had a largest CD8+ clone that exceeded 20% of CD8+ cells.

The protocol was immunoSEQ multiplex PCR, while the TCRdb copy is restricted to in-frame clones and leaves out a portion. The data hold about 7,000 clones, with 60% to 85% observed a single time. The source of this sequence is an adult with rheumatoid arthritis. V gene TRBV7-9 combines with J gene TRBJ1-3; D is undetermined. Material: CD8+ T cells sorted from blood. The CDR3 protein is CASTPYGGTGNTIYF. CDR3 nucleotide sequence: TGTGCCAGCACCCCTTACGGTGGAACTGGAAACACCATATATTTT.